A single sample gave rise to the 18 T cell receptor beta chains below, sequenced in a study of T cell responses to AZD1222 COVID-19 vaccine. Measured with immunoSEQ multiplex PCR; TCRdb has only the in-frame clones, and not every one. The sample holds 140,000 to 150,000 clones, about 87% seen once. Source: peripheral blood, taken on day 0 of AZD1222 vaccination. The source is an adult in good health.

The chain links TRBV6-5 to TRBJ1-1; tentatively, D is TRBD1 (6 bases). The CDR3 covers 14 residues. Germline loops: CDR1 MNHEY, CDR2 SVGAGI. Trimming cost V 6 bases and J 3 bases, with 14 bases left between them. The CDR3 region is CASSKQGSYTEAFF. CDR3 sequence (DNA): TGTGCCAGCAGCAAACAGGGATCGTACACTGAAGCTTTCTTT.

The chain is built from TRBV11-3 and TRBJ2-3, with 7 bases fitting TRBD2. The CDR3 covers 16 residues. Germline loops: CDR1 SGHNT, CDR2 YENEEA. After removal of 2 bases from V and 2 bases from J, the junction contained 7 bases not matched to a gene. The CDR3 is CASSLYGTTHTDTQYF. DNA of the CDR3: TGTGCCAGCAGCTTATATGGGACTACCCACACAGATACGCAGTATTTT.

This chain uses TRBV19 with TRBJ2-5; D ambiguous. CDR1 is LNHDA, CDR2 SQIVND, per germline (reference sequence). This CDR3 has 15 residues. Trimming took off 6 bases at V and 3 bases at J, with 17 bases between the two ends. CDR3 amino acids: CASRPTAWVKETQYF. The CDR3 nucleotides are TGTGCCAGTAGGCCTACGGCGTGGGTGAAAGAGACCCAGTACTTC.

J is TRBJ1-4 and V is TRBV10-1, with TRBD1 matching over 12 bases. V dropped 3 bases and J dropped 9; count of bases not matched to a gene: 5. The CDR3 contains 15 residues. Germline CDR1 and CDR2: WNHNN and SYGVQD (reference sequence). The CDR3 reads CASSEPGQGAQKLFF. CDR3 nucleotide sequence: TGCGCCAGCAGTGAACCGGGACAGGGGGCTCAAAAACTGTTTTTT.

This clone was found once. The rearrangement links TRBV6-1 to TRBJ2-7, with a weak D call TRBD1 (5 bases). V lost 0 bases and J 4 bases, leaving 16 bases between the germline ends. The germline V gene has CDR1 MNHNS and CDR2 SASEGT. This CDR3 has 16 residues. The CDR3 sequence: CASSEARGAGWYEQYF. As DNA, the CDR3 is TGTGCCAGCAGTGAAGCGCGTGGGGCAGGGTGGTACGAGCAGTACTTC.

The J gene is TRBJ1-1, the V gene TRBV6-5; no clear D gene. Germline V gene data show CDR1 as MNHEY and CDR2 as SVGAGI. The CDR3 has 14 residues. Trimming cost V 4 bases and J 4 bases, with 13 bases left between them. CDR3 bases: TGTGCCAGCAGTTTTTCGCTGACCGGCACTGAAGCTTTCTTT. Its translation: CASSFSLTGTEAFF.

V gene TRBV6-4 combines with J gene TRBJ2-1; 11 nucleotides align to TRBD2. The CDR3 runs to 15 residues. V dropped 0 bases and J dropped 8; count of bases not matched to a gene: 3. The V gene's germline CDR1 is MRHNA and CDR2 SNTAGT. The CDR3 loop reads CASSDSSGGADEQFF. The CDR3 DNA reads as TGTGCCAGCAGTGACTCTAGCGGGGGGGCGGATGAGCAGTTCTTC.

The V and J genes are TRBV4-3 and TRBJ1-2; D is unresolved. This CDR3 has 16 amino acids. CDR1 LGHNA and CDR2 YSLEER come from the germline V gene. Trimming took off 4 bases at V and 3 bases at J, with 18 bases between the two ends. CDR3 loop: CASSPAGFTEDYGYTF. The CDR3 nucleotides read TGCGCCAGCAGCCCCGCTGGGTTTACAGAGGACTATGGCTACACCTTC.

This rearrangement joins TRBV11-2 to TRBJ2-2; D not resolved. The germline V and J ends were trimmed by 5 bases and 0 bases, with 7 bases remaining between them. CDR1 SGHAT and CDR2 FQNNGV come from the germline V gene. The CDR3 extends over 14 amino acids. CDR3 sequence (DNA): TGTGCCAGCAGCCCACTCACGAACACCGGGGAGCTGTTTTTT. Its protein product is CASSPLTNTGELFF.

The chain recombines TRBV12-5 with TRBJ2-2, with 7 bases fitting TRBD1. The CDR3 covers 14 residues. Losses at the gene ends were 6 bases for V and 6 bases for J; bases not matched to a gene: 7. Germline V gene lookup returns CDR1 LGHNT and CDR2 FRNRAP. The CDR3 loop reads CASGKGARPGELFF. In nucleotides, the CDR3 is TGTGCTAGTGGGAAGGGGGCTAGGCCCGGGGAGCTGTTTTTT.

The genes are TRBV13 and TRBJ1-2; 8 bases agree with TRBD1. In germline, CDR1 is PRHDT, CDR2 FYEKMQ (reference sequence). J gave up 6 bases and V 3 bases, and 6 bases lay outside the gene matches. The CDR3 is 14 residues long. CDR3 loop: CASSFNRGANGYTF. CDR3 nucleotide sequence: TGTGCCAGCAGCTTCAACAGGGGGGCAAATGGCTACACCTTC.

V and J are TRBV6-5 and TRBJ2-7, with TRBD2 as a possible D gene (7 bases). Germline V gives CDR1 MNHEY, CDR2 SVGAGI. V lost 7 bases, J lost 4 bases, and 14 bases lay in between. The CDR3 runs to 13 residues. CDR3 bases: TGTGCCAGCAAAGGGGGGGCTCGGTACGAGCAGTACTTC. This codes for CASKGGARYEQYF.

This rearrangement joins TRBV6-5 to TRBJ2-7; TRBD1 matches 7 bases. The CDR3 extends over 14 amino acids. The ends lost 9 bases at V and 2 bases at J; junction bases unmatched: 10. Germline CDR1 is MNHEY and CDR2 is SVGAGI. CDR3 DNA sequence: TGTGCCAGTAAGGCCCGGGACAGAACCTACGAGCAGTACTTC. This codes for CASKARDRTYEQYF.

The chain couples TRBV2 to TRBJ2-5, with 7 bases identical to TRBD2. The CDR3 contains 13 residues. CDR1 and CDR2 (germline): SNHLY, FYNNEI. With V trimmed by 6 bases and J by 3 bases, 4 bases remained unmatched. The CDR3 coding sequence is TGTGCCAGCAGAGGCCTAGCGGAAGAGACCCAGTACTTC. Translated, it gives CASRGLAEETQYF.

A note on this clone: The sample carries other DNA sequences with the same CDR3. The chain carries TRBV28 and TRBJ1-3, with 8 bases that match TRBD1. This CDR3 is 14 amino acids long. Germline V gene data show CDR1 as MDHEN and CDR2 as SYDVKM. The V segment lost 5 bases and the J segment 4 bases; nucleotides outside the gene matches: 4. CDR3 residues: CASSLDRGGNTIYF. CDR3 bases: TGTGCCAGCAGTCTCGACAGGGGCGGAAACACCATATATTTT.

The rearrangement links TRBV6-2 or TRBV6-3 to TRBJ1-2, with 7 positions matching TRBD1. The CDR3 consists of 14 residues. Looked up from germline, CDR1 is MNHEY and CDR2 is SVGEGT. V gave up 2 bases and J gave up 3 bases; unmatched junction bases: 3. This chain's CDR3 is CASSYGGQDYGYTF. The CDR3 nucleotides read TGTGCCAGCAGTTACGGAGGACAGGACTATGGCTACACCTTC.

V and J are TRBV5-4 and TRBJ2-5, with no clear D. Trimming stripped 6 bases from V and 2 bases from J, with 11 bases between. CDR3 length equals 13 residues. In germline, CDR1 is SGHNT, CDR2 YYREEE (reference sequence). The CDR3 DNA follows: TGTGCCAGCAATAGTGGTCGACAAGAGACCCAGTACTTC. Translating it yields CASNSGRQETQYF.

The rearrangement uses TRBV9 and TRBJ2-6; 9 positions agree with TRBD2. The J segment lost 0 bases and the V segment lost 2 bases, leaving 9 bases of the junction unmatched. Germline V gives CDR1 SGDLS, CDR2 YYNGEE. CDR3 length equals 19 residues. CDR3 DNA: TGTGCCAGCAGCGTCGTGGGCGGGGGGGCCTCCTCTGGGGCCAACGTCCTGACTTTC. It translates to CASSVVGGGASSGANVLTF.